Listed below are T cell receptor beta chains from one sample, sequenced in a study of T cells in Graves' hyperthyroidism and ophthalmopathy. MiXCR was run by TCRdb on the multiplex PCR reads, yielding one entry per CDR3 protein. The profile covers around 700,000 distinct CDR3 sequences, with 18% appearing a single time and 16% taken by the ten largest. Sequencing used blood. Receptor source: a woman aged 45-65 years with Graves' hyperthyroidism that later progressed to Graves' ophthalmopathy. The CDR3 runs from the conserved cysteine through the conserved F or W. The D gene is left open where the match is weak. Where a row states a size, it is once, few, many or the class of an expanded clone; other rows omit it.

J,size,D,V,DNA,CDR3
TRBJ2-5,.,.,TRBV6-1,TGTGCCAGCAGTCGAAAGATCCAAGAGACCCAGTACTTC,CASSRKIQETQYF
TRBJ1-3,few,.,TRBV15,TGTGCCACCAGCAGAGATTTCGGGGTCTCTGGAAACACCATATATTTT,CATSRDFGVSGNTIYF
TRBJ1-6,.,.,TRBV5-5,TGTGCCAGCAGCTTGAGACGTGTGGGGTACGATAATTCACCCCTCCACTTT,CASSLRRVGYDNSPLHF
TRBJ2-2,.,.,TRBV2,TGTGCCAGCAGAAAAGGAAAAGGCTTAGGCGGGGAGCTGTTTTTT,CASRKGKGLGGELFF
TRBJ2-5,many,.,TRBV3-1,TGTGCCAGCAGCCTAGACGGACAAGCCGTTTGGGAGACCCAGTACTTC,CASSLDGQAVWETQYF
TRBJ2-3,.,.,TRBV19,TGTGCCAGTAGTAAACCCCCGGGACACGACACAGATACGCAGTATTTT,CASSKPPGHDTDTQYF
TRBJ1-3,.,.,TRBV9,TGTGCCAGCAGCGTAGGGACAGACTCTGGAAACACCATATATTTT,CASSVGTDSGNTIYF
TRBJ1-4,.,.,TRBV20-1,TGCAGTGCTAGGGTCTTCGGGGCGGCGACTAATGAAAAACTGTTTTTT,CSARVFGAATNEKLFF
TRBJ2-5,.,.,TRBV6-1,TGTGCCAGCTCAAAACCCCAAGGGGAGACCCAGTACTTC,CASSKPQGETQYF
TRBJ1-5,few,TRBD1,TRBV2,TGTGCCAGCACCGGGACAGAGAATAGCAATCAGCCCCAGCATTTT,CASTGTENSNQPQHF
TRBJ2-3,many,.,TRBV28,TGTGCCAGCAGTGGGGGGGGGCCGACAGATACGCAGTATTTT,CASSGGGPTDTQYF
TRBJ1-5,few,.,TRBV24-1,TGTGCCACCAGTGATTCGCAGGGATCGGTGAATCAGCCCCAGCATTTT,CATSDSQGSVNQPQHF
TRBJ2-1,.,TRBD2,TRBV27,TGTGCCAGCACTGTTGGGGGGGCCTACAATGAGCAGTTCTTC,CASTVGGAYNEQFF
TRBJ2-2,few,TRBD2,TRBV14,TGTGCCAGCAGCCCCCGACTAGCGGGGTGGTTGGGCACCGGGGAGCTGTTTTTT,CASSPRLAGWLGTGELFF
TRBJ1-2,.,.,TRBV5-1,TGCGCCAGCAGGGGGACTATGCATGACTATGGCTACACCTTC,CASRGTMHDYGYTF
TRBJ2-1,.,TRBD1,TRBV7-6,TGTGCCAGCAGCTTAGCTCGGACAGGGGAAGGGCAGTTCTTC,CASSLARTGEGQFF
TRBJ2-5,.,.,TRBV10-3,TGTGCCATCAGTGAGGGTGACAGTGGGGCCAAAGAGACCCAGTACTTC,CAISEGDSGAKETQYF
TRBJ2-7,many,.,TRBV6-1,TGTGCCAGCAGTCTCCGGGCAGGCGTCGGCGTCGAGCAGTACTTC,CASSLRAGVGVEQYF
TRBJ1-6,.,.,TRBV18,TGTGCCAGCTCACCTTTAGATCCCAATAATTCACCCCTCCACTTT,CASSPLDPNNSPLHF
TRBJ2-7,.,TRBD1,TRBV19,TGTGCCAGTAGTATACAGACCGGGACAGGGGTTAGCTCCTACGAGCAGTACTTC,CASSIQTGTGVSSYEQYF
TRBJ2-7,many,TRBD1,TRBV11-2,TGTGCCAGCAGCCTGGGGGGGACAGGGAACCACGAGCAGTACTTC,CASSLGGTGNHEQYF
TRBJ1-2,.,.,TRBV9,TGTGCCAGCAGCGCCCTAGGGAGACCGAAAGCTAACTATGGCTACACCTTC,CASSALGRPKANYGYTF
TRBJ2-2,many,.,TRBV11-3,TGTGCCAGCAGCTCTAGGAGGGACACCGGGGAGCTGTTTTTT,CASSSRRDTGELFF
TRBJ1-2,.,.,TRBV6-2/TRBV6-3,TGTGCCAGCAGAACCGGGACTTCCGGTGGTGGCTACACCTTC,CASRTGTSGGGYTF
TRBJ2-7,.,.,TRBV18,TGTGCCAGCTCACCACGGGTCGGGACTGAACCCTACGAGCAGTACTTC,CASSPRVGTEPYEQYF
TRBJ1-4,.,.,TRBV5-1,TGCGCCAGCAGCTTGGCCGGCAGGTTGGAAAAACTGTTTTTT,CASSLAGRLEKLFF
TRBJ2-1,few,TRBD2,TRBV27,TGTGCCAGCAGTTTACTAGCGGAAAGCTCCTACAATGAGCAGTTCTTC,CASSLLAESSYNEQFF
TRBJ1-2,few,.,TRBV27,TGTGCCAGCAGTTTATTAGGCCCGGAGAATGGCTACACCTTC,CASSLLGPENGYTF